The clone carrying this T cell receptor beta chain was observed at least ten times. Antigen: not known. Generation of TCR cDNA used 5'RACE template switching (which added a universal primer site and UMIs). Using its own MiXCR run on the 5' RACE reads, TCRdb lists one record per CDR3 protein. This sample has roughly 50,000 distinct CDR3 sequences, with 7.4% found just once. The data stem from a study of T cells after yellow fever vaccination. This CDR3 comprises 15 residues. Germline V lookup: CDR1 SGDLS, CDR2 YYNGEE. Trimming pared 7 bases from V and 4 bases from J, leaving 17 bases between. Study results and caveats: Contamination of FACS-sorted repertoires by abundant clonotypes from the bulk population could occur. The secondary response showed a weaker magnitude and a faster peak, day 5 versus 15.

The chain carries TRBV9 and TRBJ1-4; D is unclear. The source of this sequence is a young man who received the YFV17D yellow fever vaccine. The sample was CD8+ T cells sorted from PBMCs, taken more than 14 days after the first yellow fever vaccination. The CDR3 loop reads CASGTGGSFNEKLFF. In nucleotides, the CDR3 is TGTGCCAGCGGCACCGGAGGGTCGTTTAATGAAAAACTGTTTTTT.